These 3 T cell receptor beta chains were all obtained from the same sample, sequenced in a study of T cells in Graves' hyperthyroidism and ophthalmopathy. TCR beta CDR3 regions were amplified from RNA transcripts. RT-PCR in the first round (using the HTBI primer set) targeted the TCR CDR3. Each CDR3 protein is one row after TCRdb ran MiXCR on the multiplex PCR reads. The repertoire holds hundreds of thousands of distinct CDR3 sequences, with 12% to 15% as singletons. Sequencing was carried out using blood. The receptors come from a woman aged 18-30 years with Graves' hyperthyroidism.

The chain is built from TRBV6-1 and TRBJ1-5; perhaps TRBD1 as D (5 bases). Trimming shortened V by 5 bases and J by 5 bases, and 10 bases separated the two germline ends. Germline loops: CDR1 MNHNS, CDR2 SASEGT. This CDR3 comprises 13 residues. The CDR3 reads CASSPAGHQPQHF. The CDR3 DNA sequence: TGTGCCAGCAGTCCAGCGGGGCATCAGCCCCAGCATTTT.

The J gene is TRBJ2-7, the V gene TRBV29-1, with D perhaps matching TRBD1 (6 bases). The length of the CDR3 is 13 residues. The V end was cut by 3 bases, the J end by 4 bases, with 13 bases between. Per germline, CDR1 SQVTM and CDR2 ANQGSEA. The CDR3 coding sequence is TGCAGCGTTGAGAGCGACAGGATGTACGAGCAGTACTTC. Translation gives CSVESDRMYEQYF.

This clonotype occurred a few times. This may be a read error: a much more frequent sequence differs by one nucleotide. CDR3: CASSETRDMYGGYAF. The CDR3 nucleotides read TGTGCCAGCAGTGAAACCCGGGACATGTATGGTGGCTACGCCTTC. The chain carries TRBV2 and TRBJ1-2, with D possibly TRBD1 on 6 matching bases. The CDR3 extends over 15 amino acids. From germline, CDR1 is SNHLY and CDR2 FYNNEI.